This TCR beta chain was sequenced for a study of CD8 T cells in Susac syndrome. Study details: Among the sequenced Susac syndrome patients, about six had active disease while roughly 8 were in remission. General study results and limits: In total CD8+ repertoires, about 15 Susac-specific public clones were found, and five or six in CD8+ TEMRA repertoires.

Negative isolation yielded CD4+ and CD8+ T cells, and FACS enriched TEMRA cells. When the RNA was reverse transcribed, random hexamers were used with an input of about 0.45 to 1 ug. TCRdb analysed the immunoSEQ multiplex PCR reads with MiXCR anew, one entry per CDR3 protein. This table holds over 70,000 distinct CDR3 sequences, approximately 96% found once. As to this clonotype: Its cognate antigen is unknown.

This sequence originates from a human donor with Susac syndrome. The sequenced sample consisted of CD8+ T cells from PBMCs.

The CDR3 DNA reads as TGTGCCAGTAGTGTACCGGGACTAGCCTATGAGCAGTTCTTC. Protein sequence: CASSVPGLAYEQFF. This chain links TRBV19 with TRBJ2-1; 9 nucleotides agree with TRBD2. Germline values: CDR1 LNHDA, CDR2 SQIVND (reference sequence). With 5 bases clipped from V and 8 bases from J, the junction kept 7 bases outside the gene matches. There are 14 residues in the CDR3. The full variable domain, its missing parts supplied by reference TRBV19 and TRBJ2-1, is DGGITQSPKYLFRKEGQNVTLSCEQNLNHDAMYWYRQDPGQGLRLIYYSQIVNDFQKGDIAEGYSVSREKKESFPLTVTSAQKNPTAFYLCASSVPGLAYEQFFGPGTRLTVL.